This T cell receptor beta chain was identified during a study of cytomegalovirus exposure and HLA in healthy donors. The PCR had 60 Vbeta and 13 Jbeta primers. TCRdb's copy holds only in-frame clones and misses some; the assay was immunoSEQ multiplex PCR. The top ten hold 5% to 8% of the sample, which has approximately 150,000 clones, about 80% seen once. The study, taken as a whole, reports: It was 164 TCR beta chains that were listed as cytomegalovirus-associated.

This clone was counted a single time. What it recognizes is unknown. This TCR came from a woman in her thirties or forties in good health and CMV-seropositive. Specimen: PBMCs.

Written as DNA, the CDR3 is TGTGCCAGCAGCCCTCTGGACAGGGTGGGGTCACCCCTCCACTTT. Translating gives CASSPLDRVGSPLHF. The chain combines TRBV5-6 with TRBJ1-6; 8 bases line up with TRBD1. The V gene's germline CDR1 is SGHDT and CDR2 YYEEEE. The ends lost 4 bases at V and 10 bases at J; junction bases unmatched: 10. The CDR3 has 15 amino acids. Complete variable domain (other parts from reference TRBV5-6 and TRBJ1-6): DAGVTQSPTHLIKTRGQQVTLRCSPKSGHDTVSWYQQALGQGPQFIFQYYEEEERQRGNFPDRFSGHQFPNYSSELNVNALLLGDSALYLCASSPLDRVGSPLHFGNGTRLTVT.